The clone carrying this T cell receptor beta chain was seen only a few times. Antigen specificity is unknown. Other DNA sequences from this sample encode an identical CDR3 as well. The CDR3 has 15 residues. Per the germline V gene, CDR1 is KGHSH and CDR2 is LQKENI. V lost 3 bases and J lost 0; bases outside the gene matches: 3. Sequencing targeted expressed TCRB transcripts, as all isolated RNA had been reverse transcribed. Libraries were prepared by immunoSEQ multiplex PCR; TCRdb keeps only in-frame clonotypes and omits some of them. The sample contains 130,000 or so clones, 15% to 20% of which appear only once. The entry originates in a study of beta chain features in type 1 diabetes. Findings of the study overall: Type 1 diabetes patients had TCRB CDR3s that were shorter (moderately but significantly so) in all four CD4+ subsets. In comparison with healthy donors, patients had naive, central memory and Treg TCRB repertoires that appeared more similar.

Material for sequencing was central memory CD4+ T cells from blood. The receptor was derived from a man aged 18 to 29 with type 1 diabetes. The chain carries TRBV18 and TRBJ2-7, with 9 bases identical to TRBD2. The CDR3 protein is CASSPAGGPSYEQYF. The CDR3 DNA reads TGTGCCAGCTCACCGGCGGGGGGGCCCTCCTACGAGCAGTACTTC.